These 15 T cell receptor beta chains were all obtained from the same sample, sequenced in a study of cytomegalovirus exposure and HLA in healthy donors. Profiling relied on immunoSEQ multiplex PCR, and the TCRdb table lists in-frame clones only, not all of them. The sample includes 190,000 or so clones, more than 65% of them seen just once. The specimen was PBMCs. The source is a woman aged 18-35 years in good health and CMV-seropositive.

The V and J genes are TRBV5-4 and TRBJ2-1; tentatively, D is TRBD1 (6 bases). V dropped 4 bases and J dropped 12 bases, with 20 bases sitting between them. CDR1 is SGHNT and CDR2 is YYREEE in the germline V gene (reference sequence). This CDR3 is 14 amino acids long. CDR3 amino acids: CASSGGVVGSGQFF. The CDR3 nucleotides are TGTGCCAGCAGCGGGGGCGTAGTCGGCTCCGGGCAGTTCTTC.

This clone was found once. The rearrangement links TRBV2 to TRBJ1-5, with D unclear. Germline V gene sequence: CDR1 SNHLY, CDR2 FYNNEI. V was clipped by 8 bases and J by 0 bases, with 11 bases between them. The length of the CDR3 is 14 residues. Written as DNA, the CDR3 is TGTGCCAGCGAGGACGGGAATAGCAATCAGCCCCAGCATTTT. It codes for CASEDGNSNQPQHF.

V and J are TRBV18 and TRBJ2-3; D call uncertain. Trimming cost V 2 bases and J 2 bases, with 11 bases left between them. In germline, CDR1 is KGHSH, CDR2 LQKENI. The CDR3 covers 15 residues. The DNA of the CDR3 is TGTGCCAGCTCACCATTTTTACACCTCACAGATACGCAGTATTTT. Translating gives CASSPFLHLTDTQYF.

This chain uses TRBV10-3 with TRBJ2-2; a possible D gene is TRBD1 (6 bases). The CDR3 covers 19 residues. V was trimmed by 4 bases and J by 8 bases, leaving 29 bases between them. Per the germline V gene, CDR1 is ENHRY and CDR2 is SYGVKD. The CDR3 coding sequence is TGTGCCATCAGTGTCAGACAGGTTGCTGGTTTGCTGGGCGGTGGGGAGCTGTTTTTT. Translation: CAISVRQVAGLLGGGELFF.

This clone was observed a single time. The J gene is TRBJ1-1, the V gene TRBV6-1; tentatively, D is TRBD1 (5 bases). V shed 5 bases and J shed 5 bases, with 18 bases lying between them. Germline assignment: CDR1 MNHNS and CDR2 SASEGT. The CDR3 length is 15 residues. CDR3 amino acids: CASSPTTGRGTEAFF. The CDR3 region has the DNA TGTGCCAGCAGTCCCACCACCGGGAGGGGAACTGAAGCTTTCTTT.

This chain's CDR3 is CASSVASAGEQFF. The DNA for the CDR3 is TGTGCCAGCAGCGTAGCTTCCGCCGGTGAGCAGTTCTTC. This chain joins TRBV9 and TRBJ2-1; the D is unclear. The CDR3 consists of 13 residues. Deletions cut 0 bases from V and 9 bases from J, with 10 bases between. From germline, CDR1 is SGDLS and CDR2 YYNGEE.

The rearrangement links TRBV11-2 to TRBJ2-1; 12 bases map to TRBD2. Germline assignment: CDR1 SGHAT and CDR2 FQNNGV. The trim removed 2 bases at V and 10 bases at J, leaving 12 bases unmatched. The CDR3 totals 17 residues. CDR3 residues: CASSLSNWTSGDPEQFF. CDR3 DNA sequence: TGTGCCAGCAGCTTATCCAACTGGACTAGCGGGGACCCCGAGCAGTTCTTC.

The CDR3: CASGGQLNQPQHF. The CDR3 DNA follows: TGTGCCAGTGGTGGACAGCTAAATCAGCCCCAGCATTTT. This chain connects TRBV19 to TRBJ1-5; D might be TRBD1 (6 bases). Germline V gene data show CDR1 as LNHDA and CDR2 as SQIVND (reference sequence). V dropped 8 bases and J dropped 4 bases, with 12 bases sitting between them. The CDR3 is 13 amino acids.

The V call is TRBV5-1, the J call TRBJ2-2; 7 bases agree with TRBD1. Germline lookup yields CDR1 SGHRS and CDR2 YFSETQ. J gave up 3 bases and V 3 bases, and 8 bases lay outside the gene matches. This CDR3 region has 16 residues. The CDR3 DNA sequence: TGCGCCAGCAGCTCACCCCGGGACAGAGACACCGGGGAGCTGTTTTTT. Protein product: CASSSPRDRDTGELFF.

The chain links TRBV4-1 to TRBJ1-2; 11 bases match TRBD1. J was trimmed by 8 bases and V by 4 bases; bases with no gene match: 9. The germline CDR1 and CDR2 sequences are MGHRA and YSYEKL. The CDR3 spans 15 residues. The CDR3 sequence: CASSPPPGTGGGYTF. The CDR3 DNA is TGCGCCAGCAGCCCACCCCCCGGGACAGGGGGGGGCTACACCTTC.

The V and J genes are TRBV7-9 and TRBJ1-6, with a weak D call TRBD1 (5 bases). The CDR3 loop spans 15 amino acids. V was shortened by 5 bases and J by 9 bases, with 17 bases between the two germline ends. Germline assignment: CDR1 SEHNR and CDR2 FQNEAQ (reference sequence). CDR3 sequence: CASSLLGGESSPLHF. The CDR3 DNA is TGTGCCAGCAGCCTTTTGGGAGGGGAAAGTTCACCCCTCCACTTT.

This clone has just one count. The V and J genes are TRBV6-4 and TRBJ2-7; TRBD1 aligns across 9 bases. The CDR3 totals 18 residues. The V and J ends lost 6 bases and 0 bases, in that order; junction bases with no gene match: 15. The V gene's germline CDR1 is MRHNA and CDR2 SNTAGT. CDR3 sequence (DNA): TGTGCCAGCAGATTACCGGGACAGGGAGTGATTAGCTCCTACGAGCAGTACTTC. Translating gives CASRLPGQGVISSYEQYF.

This chain uses TRBV12-5 with TRBJ1-2; D ambiguous. Germline values: CDR1 LGHNT, CDR2 FRNRAP. V shed 2 bases and J shed 4 bases, with 11 bases lying between them. The CDR3 runs 14 residues. The CDR3 DNA is TGTGCTAGTGGTTTGATCGGCAGGTCCTATGGCTACACCTTC. Translation gives CASGLIGRSYGYTF.

J is TRBJ1-1 and V is TRBV6-5, with 7 bases aligning to TRBD1. V dropped 6 bases and J dropped 3; count of bases not matched to a gene: 4. The CDR3 length is 13 residues. Germline V gene sequence: CDR1 MNHEY, CDR2 SVGAGI. The CDR3 loop reads CASRDRADTEAFF. The CDR3 DNA reads TGTGCCAGCAGAGACAGGGCGGACACTGAAGCTTTCTTT.

For this clone: This CDR3 is also generated by other DNA sequences in the sample. This chain uses TRBV18 with TRBJ1-4; tentatively, D is TRBD1 (5 bases). Germline V lookup: CDR1 KGHSH, CDR2 LQKENI. The CDR3 has 13 amino acids. V lost 3 bases and J 5 bases, leaving 7 bases between the germline ends. DNA of the CDR3: TGTGCCAGCTCACCCGACAGAAATGAAAAACTGTTTTTT. Protein sequence: CASSPDRNEKLFF.